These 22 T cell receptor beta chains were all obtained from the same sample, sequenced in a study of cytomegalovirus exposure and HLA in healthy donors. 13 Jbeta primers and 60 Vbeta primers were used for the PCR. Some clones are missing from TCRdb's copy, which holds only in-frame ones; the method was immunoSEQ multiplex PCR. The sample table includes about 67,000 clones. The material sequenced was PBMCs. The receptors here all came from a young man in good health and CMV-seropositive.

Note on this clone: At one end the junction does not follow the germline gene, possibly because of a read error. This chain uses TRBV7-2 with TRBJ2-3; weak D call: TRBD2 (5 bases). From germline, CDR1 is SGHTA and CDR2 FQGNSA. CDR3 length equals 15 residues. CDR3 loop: CASSLMPAGSDKQYF. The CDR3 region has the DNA TGTGCCAGCAGCTTAATGCCCGCGGGTTCAGATAAGCAGTATTTT.

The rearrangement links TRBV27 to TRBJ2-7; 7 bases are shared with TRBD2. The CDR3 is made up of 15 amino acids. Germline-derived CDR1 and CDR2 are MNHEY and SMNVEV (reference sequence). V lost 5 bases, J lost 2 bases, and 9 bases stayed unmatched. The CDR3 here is CASSASAGVPYEQYF. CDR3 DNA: TGTGCCAGCAGTGCCTCGGCGGGGGTTCCCTACGAGCAGTACTTC.

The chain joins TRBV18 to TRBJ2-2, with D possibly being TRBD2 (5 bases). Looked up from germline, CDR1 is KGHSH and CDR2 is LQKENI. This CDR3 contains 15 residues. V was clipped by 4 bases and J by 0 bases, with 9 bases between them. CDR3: CASSRQAANTGELFF. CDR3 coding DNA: TGTGCCAGCTCACGTCAAGCGGCGAACACCGGGGAGCTGTTTTTT. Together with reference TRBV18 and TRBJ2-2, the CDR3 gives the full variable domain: NAGVMQNPRHLVRRRGQEARLRCSPMKGHSHVYWYRQLPEEGLKFMVYLQKENIIDESGMPKERFSAEFPKEGPSILRIQQVVRGDSAAYFCASSRQAANTGELFFGEGSRLTVL.

CDR3 loop: CASSLAGSQAGYTF. CDR3 sequence (DNA): TGTGCCAGCAGCTTAGCGGGCAGCCAGGCTGGCTACACCTTC. This chain links TRBV7-2 with TRBJ1-2, with D unclear. Germline CDR1 SGHTA, CDR2 FQGNSA. The CDR3 is 14 residues long. Trimming took 0 bases from V and 7 from J, leaving 12 bases between them. Full variable domain (missing parts from reference TRBV7-2 and TRBJ1-2): GAGVSQSPSNKVTEKGKDVELRCDPISGHTALYWYRQSLGQGLEFLIYFQGNSAPDKSGLPSDRFSAERTGGSVSTLTIQRTQQEDSAVYLCASSLAGSQAGYTFGSGTRLTVV.

The chain's CDR3 is CASSPGQATYNEQFF. CDR3 sequence (DNA): TGTGCCAGCTCACCGGGACAGGCAACCTACAATGAGCAGTTCTTC. V is TRBV18 and J is TRBJ2-1; 8 nucleotides agree with TRBD1. Germline V gene sequence: CDR1 KGHSH, CDR2 LQKENI. The CDR3 is made up of 15 amino acids. The junction had 3 bases not matched to a gene; V was cut back by 3 bases and J by 2 bases.

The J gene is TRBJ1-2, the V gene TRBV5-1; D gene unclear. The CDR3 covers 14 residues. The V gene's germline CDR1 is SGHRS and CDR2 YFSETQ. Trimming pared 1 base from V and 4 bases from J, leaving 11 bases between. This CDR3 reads CASSLHSRAYGYTF. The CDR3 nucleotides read TGCGCCAGCAGCTTGCACAGCCGAGCCTATGGCTACACCTTC. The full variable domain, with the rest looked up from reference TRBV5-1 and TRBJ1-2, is KAGVTQTPRYLIKTRGQQVTLSCSPISGHRSVSWYQQTPGQGLQFLFEYFSETQRNKGNFPGRFSGRQFSNSRSEMNVSTLELGDSALYLCASSLHSRAYGYTFGSGTRLTVV.

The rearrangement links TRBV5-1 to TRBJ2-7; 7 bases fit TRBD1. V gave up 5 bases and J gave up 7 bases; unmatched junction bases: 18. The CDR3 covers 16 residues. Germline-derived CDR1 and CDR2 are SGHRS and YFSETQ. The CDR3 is CASSSTGTAMPWEQYF. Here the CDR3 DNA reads TGCGCCAGCAGTTCGACCGGGACAGCAATGCCGTGGGAGCAGTACTTC. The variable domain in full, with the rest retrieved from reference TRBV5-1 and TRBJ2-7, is KAGVTQTPRYLIKTRGQQVTLSCSPISGHRSVSWYQQTPGQGLQFLFEYFSETQRNKGNFPGRFSGRQFSNSRSEMNVSTLELGDSALYLCASSSTGTAMPWEQYFGPGTRLTVT.

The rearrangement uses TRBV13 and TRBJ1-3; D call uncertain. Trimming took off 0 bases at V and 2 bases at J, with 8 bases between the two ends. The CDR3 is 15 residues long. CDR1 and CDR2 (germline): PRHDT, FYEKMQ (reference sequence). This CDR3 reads CASSLGAAPGNTIYF. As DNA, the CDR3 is TGTGCCAGCAGCTTAGGAGCAGCGCCTGGAAACACCATATATTTT.

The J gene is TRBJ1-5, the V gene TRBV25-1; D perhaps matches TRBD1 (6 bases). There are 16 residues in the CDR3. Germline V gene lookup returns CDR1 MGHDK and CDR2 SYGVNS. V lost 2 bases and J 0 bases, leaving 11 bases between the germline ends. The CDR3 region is CASSERDKNSNQPQHF. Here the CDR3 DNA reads TGTGCCAGCAGTGAAAGGGACAAGAATAGCAATCAGCCCCAGCATTTT.

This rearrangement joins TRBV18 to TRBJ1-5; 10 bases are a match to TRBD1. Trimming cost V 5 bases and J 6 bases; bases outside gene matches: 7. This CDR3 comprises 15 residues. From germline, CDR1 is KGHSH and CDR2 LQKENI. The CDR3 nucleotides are TGTGCCAGCTCAACGGGACAGGGGAACCTTCAGCCCCAGCATTTT. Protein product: CASSTGQGNLQPQHF.

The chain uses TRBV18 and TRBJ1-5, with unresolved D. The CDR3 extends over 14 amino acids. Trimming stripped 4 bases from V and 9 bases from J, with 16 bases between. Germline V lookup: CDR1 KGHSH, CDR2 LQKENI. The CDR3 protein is CASSLDGGDGPQHF. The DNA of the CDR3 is TGTGCCAGCTCACTCGACGGCGGCGATGGGCCCCAGCATTTT.

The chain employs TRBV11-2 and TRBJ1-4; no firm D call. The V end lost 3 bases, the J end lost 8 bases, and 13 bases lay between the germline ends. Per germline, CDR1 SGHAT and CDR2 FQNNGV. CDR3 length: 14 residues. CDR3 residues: CASSFSGVGEKLFF. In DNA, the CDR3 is TGTGCCAGCAGCTTTTCCGGTGTGGGCGAAAAACTGTTTTTT. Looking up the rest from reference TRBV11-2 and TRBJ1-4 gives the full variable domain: EAGVAQSPRYKIIEKRQSVAFWCNPISGHATLYWYQQILGQGPKLLIQFQNNGVVDDSQLPKDRFSAERLKGVDSTLKIQPAKLEDSAVYLCASSFSGVGEKLFFGSGTQLSVL.

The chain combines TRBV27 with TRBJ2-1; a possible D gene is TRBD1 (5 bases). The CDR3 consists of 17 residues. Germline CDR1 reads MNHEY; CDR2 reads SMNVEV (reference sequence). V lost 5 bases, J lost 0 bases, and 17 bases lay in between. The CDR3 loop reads CASSPNRRSSSYNEQFF. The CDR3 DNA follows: TGTGCCAGCAGTCCGAACAGGCGGTCCAGCTCCTACAATGAGCAGTTCTTC.

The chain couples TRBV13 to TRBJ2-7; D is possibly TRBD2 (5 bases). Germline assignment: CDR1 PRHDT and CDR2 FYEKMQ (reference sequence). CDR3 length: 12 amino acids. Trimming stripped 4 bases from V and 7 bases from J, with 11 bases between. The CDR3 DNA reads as TGTGCCAGCAGCTCCGGGAATTGGGAGCAGTACTTC. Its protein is CASSSGNWEQYF.

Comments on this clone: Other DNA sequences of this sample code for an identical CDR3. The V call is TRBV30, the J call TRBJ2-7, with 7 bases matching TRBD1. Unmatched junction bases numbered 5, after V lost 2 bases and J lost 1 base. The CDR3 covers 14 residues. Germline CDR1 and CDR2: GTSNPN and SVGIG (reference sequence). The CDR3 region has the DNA TGTGCCTGGAGTAGAGGGGGCGGATCCTACGAGCAGTACTTC. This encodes CAWSRGGGSYEQYF.

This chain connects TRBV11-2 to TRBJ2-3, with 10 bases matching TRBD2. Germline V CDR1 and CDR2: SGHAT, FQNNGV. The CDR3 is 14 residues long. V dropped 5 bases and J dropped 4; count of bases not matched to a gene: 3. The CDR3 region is CASSTSGNSDTQYF. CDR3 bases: TGTGCCAGCAGCACTAGCGGGAACTCAGATACGCAGTATTTT.

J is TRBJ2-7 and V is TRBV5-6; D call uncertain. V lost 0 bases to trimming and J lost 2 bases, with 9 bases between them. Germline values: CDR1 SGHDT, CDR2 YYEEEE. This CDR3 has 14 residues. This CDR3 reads CASSLGSRAYEQYF. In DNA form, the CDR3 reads TGTGCCAGCAGCTTGGGTAGCAGAGCCTACGAGCAGTACTTC.

The CDR3 DNA reads TGTGCCAGCAGTCCACGACTGAACAATGAGCAGTTCTTC. It codes for CASSPRLNNEQFF. The genes are TRBV27 and TRBJ2-1; D is ambiguous. CDR1 is MNHEY and CDR2 is SMNVEV in the germline V gene (reference sequence). Trimming pared 5 bases from V and 5 bases from J, leaving 10 bases between. This CDR3 region has 13 residues.

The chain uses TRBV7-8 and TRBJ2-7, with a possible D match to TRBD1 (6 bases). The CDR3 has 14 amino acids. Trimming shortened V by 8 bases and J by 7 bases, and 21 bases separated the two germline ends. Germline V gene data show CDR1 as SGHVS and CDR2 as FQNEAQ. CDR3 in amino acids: CASRQWGPSGEQYF. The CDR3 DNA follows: TGTGCCAGCCGCCAATGGGGGCCCTCGGGAGAGCAGTACTTC.

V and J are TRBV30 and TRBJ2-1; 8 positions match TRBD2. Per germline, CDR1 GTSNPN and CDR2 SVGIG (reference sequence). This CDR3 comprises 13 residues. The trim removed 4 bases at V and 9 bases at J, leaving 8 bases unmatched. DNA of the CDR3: TGTGCCTGGACGTTAACCCGGGGGGGTGAGCAGTTCTTC. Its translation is CAWTLTRGGEQFF.

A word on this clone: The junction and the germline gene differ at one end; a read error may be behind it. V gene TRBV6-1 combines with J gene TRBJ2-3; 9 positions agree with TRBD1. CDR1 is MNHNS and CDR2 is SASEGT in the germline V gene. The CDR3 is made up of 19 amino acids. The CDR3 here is CASSDRGTGYVPSTDKQYF. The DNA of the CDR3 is TGTGCCAGCAGTGACCGCGGGACAGGGTATGTCCCTAGCACAGATAAGCAGTATTTT.

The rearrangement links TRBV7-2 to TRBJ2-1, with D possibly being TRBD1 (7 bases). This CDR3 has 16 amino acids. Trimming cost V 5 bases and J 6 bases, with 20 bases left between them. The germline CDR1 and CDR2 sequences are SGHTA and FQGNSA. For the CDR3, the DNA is TGTGCCAGCAGCCCCACCGCTGGGAGGACAGGCAATGAGCAGTTCTTC. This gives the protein CASSPTAGRTGNEQFF.